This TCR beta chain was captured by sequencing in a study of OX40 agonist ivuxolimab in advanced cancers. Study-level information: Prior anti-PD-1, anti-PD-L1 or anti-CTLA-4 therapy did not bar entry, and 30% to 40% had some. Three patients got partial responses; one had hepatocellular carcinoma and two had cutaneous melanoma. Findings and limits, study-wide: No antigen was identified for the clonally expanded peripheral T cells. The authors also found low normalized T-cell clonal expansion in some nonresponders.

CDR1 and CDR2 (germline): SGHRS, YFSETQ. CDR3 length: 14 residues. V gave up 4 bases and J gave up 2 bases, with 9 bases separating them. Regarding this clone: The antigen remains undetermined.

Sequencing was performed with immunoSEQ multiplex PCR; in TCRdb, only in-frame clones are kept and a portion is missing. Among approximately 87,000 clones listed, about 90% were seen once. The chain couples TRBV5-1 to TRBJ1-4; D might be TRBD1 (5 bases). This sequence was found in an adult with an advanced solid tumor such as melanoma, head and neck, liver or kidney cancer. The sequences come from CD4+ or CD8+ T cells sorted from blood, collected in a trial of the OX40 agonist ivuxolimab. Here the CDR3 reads CASSPGTTNEKLFF. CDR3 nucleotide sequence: TGCGCCAGCAGCCCAGGGACTACTAATGAAAAACTGTTTTTT.